This is a list of T cell receptor beta chains from one sample in a study of PD-L1 blockade in urothelial cancer. Produced via immunoSEQ multiplex PCR; TCRdb's table is partial and in-frame only. The top ten clones hold about 3.3% of a sample with fewer than 55,000 clones, almost 85% of them seen once. Sequencing was performed on PBMCs, taken around atezolizumab (anti-PD-L1) treatment. Receptors originate from a man in his 70s with urothelial cancer. CDR3s include the opening cysteine and the closing phenylalanine or tryptophan.

TRBV4-3	TRBJ2-7	16	CASSQGGGRDSYEQYF
TRBV13	TRBJ2-1	18	CASSLLAGASSSYNEQFF
TRBV5-1	TRBJ1-1	16	CASSLAGQGGSTEAFF
TRBV5-6	TRBJ1-1	14	CASSHKGARPEAFF
TRBV19	TRBJ1-3	17	CASSSERTVVAGNTIYF
TRBV6-1	TRBJ1-3	14	CASSVGGIGNTIYF
TRBV7-2	TRBJ2-5	15	CASSLTQGTHETQYF
TRBV6-5	TRBJ1-2	15	CASSRDRVGVYGYTF
TRBV7-2	TRBJ2-3	15	CASTPQAENTDTQYF
TRBV29-1	TRBJ2-7	13	CSVRDSSSYEQYF
TRBV10-3	TRBJ2-1	15	CAISDSRRVWNEQFF
TRBV19	TRBJ1-2	14	CASSIDGTGKDYTF
TRBV5-1	TRBJ2-2	16	CASSLEPGGRTGELFF
TRBV6-5	TRBJ2-7	15	CASSYSGLAGYEQYF
TRBV5-4	TRBJ2-3	16	CASSLVPTGSGDTQYF
TRBV28	TRBJ1-1	17	CASSLLFGGANGTEAFF
TRBV7-9	TRBJ1-3	15	CASSPEGVFGNTIYF
TRBV18	TRBJ1-4	17	CASSRQGAPRTNEKLFF
TRBV11-2	TRBJ2-1	13	CASSRAPSDEQFF
TRBV5-1	TRBJ1-3	17	CASSWGSTGTSGNTIYF
TRBV5-1	TRBJ2-7	14	CASSLAGGSYEQYF
TRBV29-1	TRBJ2-7	15	CSVAVGGLAGAKQYF
TRBV7-3	TRBJ1-1	12	CASSLQGLGAFF
TRBV7-2	TRBJ1-2	15	CASSSQGTAGHGYTF
TRBV27	TRBJ2-3	22	CASSLRVLGRGIAGGPRDTQYF
TRBV6-5	TRBJ2-5	15	CASSPETGGRETQYF
TRBV29-1	TRBJ1-1	13	CSVTSRGNTEAFF
TRBV5-1	TRBJ2-5	14	CASSAWTGRETQYF
TRBV18	TRBJ2-1	14	CASSLAGARNEQFF
TRBV5-1	TRBJ2-2	17	CASSLPPTGGSTGELFF
TRBV20-1	TRBJ2-7	11	CSAKQNYEQYF
TRBV7-9	TRBJ2-2	15	CASSFPFPNTGELFF
TRBV5-4	TRBJ2-5	15	CASSLTAGARETQYF
TRBV5-5	TRBJ1-1	15	CASSLAPWRDTEAFF
TRBV9	TRBJ1-2	13	CASSVGQSYGYTF
TRBV29-1	TRBJ1-4	12	CSVEDRGEKLFF
TRBV7-6	TRBJ2-7	15	CASSPDGLRNNEQYF
TRBV18	TRBJ2-1	14	CASFPDSRGNEQFF
TRBV10-1	TRBJ2-5	15	CASTGGGRGGETQYF
TRBV6-5	TRBJ1-2	14	CASSYSRGISGYTF
TRBV29-1	TRBJ1-3	15	CSGRQTGVSGNTIYF
TRBV6-1	TRBJ1-5	13	CASAPRRDQPQHF
TRBV7-2	TRBJ2-7	15	CASSLARDRGYEQYF
TRBV5-1	TRBJ1-4	14	CASSLGRRGEKLFF
TRBV19	TRBJ2-7	14	CASKPGQGMGEQYF
TRBV27	TRBJ1-1	16	CASSPLRGSLNTEAFF
TRBV7-9	TRBJ1-2	15	CASSRGNRGYYGYTF
TRBV28	TRBJ2-2	14	CASRPTGGDGELFF
TRBV6-1	TRBJ2-7	16	CASSEANRGPPYEQYF
TRBV7-9	TRBJ2-1	16	CASSLSRTSGRDEQFF
TRBV2	TRBJ1-2	13	CASSVRGGYGYTF
TRBV9	TRBJ2-3	14	CASSVAGATDTQYF
TRBV4-1	TRBJ2-7	14	CASSREEAGYEQYF
TRBV5-1	TRBJ1-1	14	CASSLTGGGTEAFF
TRBV30	TRBJ1-2	12	CAWRNTNYGYTF